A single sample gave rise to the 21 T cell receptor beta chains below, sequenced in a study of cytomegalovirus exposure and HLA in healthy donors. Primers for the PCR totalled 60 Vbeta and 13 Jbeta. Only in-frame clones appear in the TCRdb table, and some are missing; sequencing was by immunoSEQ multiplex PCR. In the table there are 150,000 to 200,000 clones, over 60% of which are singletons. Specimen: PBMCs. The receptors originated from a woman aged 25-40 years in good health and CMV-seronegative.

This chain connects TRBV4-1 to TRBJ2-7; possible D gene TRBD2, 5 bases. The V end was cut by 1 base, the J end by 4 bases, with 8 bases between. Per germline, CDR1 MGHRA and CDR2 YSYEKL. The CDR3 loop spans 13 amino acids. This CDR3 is CASSQGERYEQYF. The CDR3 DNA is TGCGCCAGCAGCCAAGGGGAGAGATACGAGCAGTACTTC.

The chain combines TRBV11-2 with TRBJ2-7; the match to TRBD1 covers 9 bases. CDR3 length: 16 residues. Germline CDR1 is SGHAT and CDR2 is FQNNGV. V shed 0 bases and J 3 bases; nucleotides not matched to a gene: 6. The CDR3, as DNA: TGTGCCAGCAGCTTAGATCCGGGACAGGGAGGCTACGAGCAGTACTTC. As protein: CASSLDPGQGGYEQYF.

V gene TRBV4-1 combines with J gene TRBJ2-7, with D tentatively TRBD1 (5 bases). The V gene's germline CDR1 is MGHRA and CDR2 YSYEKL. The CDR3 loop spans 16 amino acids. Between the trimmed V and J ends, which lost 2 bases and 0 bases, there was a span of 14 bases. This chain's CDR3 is CASSQLTQDNSYEQYF. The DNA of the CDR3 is TGCGCCAGCAGCCAACTGACACAGGATAACTCCTACGAGCAGTACTTC.

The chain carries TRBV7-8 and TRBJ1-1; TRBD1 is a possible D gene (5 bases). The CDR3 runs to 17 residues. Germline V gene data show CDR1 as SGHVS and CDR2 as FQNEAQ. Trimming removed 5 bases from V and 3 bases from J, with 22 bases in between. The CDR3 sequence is CASSPPDQGSLYTEAFF. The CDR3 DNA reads TGTGCCAGCAGCCCCCCAGACCAGGGTTCCCTCTACACTGAAGCTTTCTTT. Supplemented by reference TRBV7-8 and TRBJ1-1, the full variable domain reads GAGVSQSPRYKVAKRGQDVALRCDPISGHVSLFWYQQALGQGPEFLTYFQNEAQLDKSGLPSDRFFAERPEGSVSTLKIQRTQQEDSAVYLCASSPPDQGSLYTEAFFGQGTRLTVV.

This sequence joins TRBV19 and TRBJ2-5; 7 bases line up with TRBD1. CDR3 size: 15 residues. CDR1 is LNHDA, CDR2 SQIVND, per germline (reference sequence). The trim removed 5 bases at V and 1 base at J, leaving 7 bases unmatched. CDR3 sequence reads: CASSPRTGGQETQYF. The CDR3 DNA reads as TGTGCCAGTAGTCCCCGGACAGGCGGCCAAGAGACCCAGTACTTC.

CDR3 in amino acids: CASSVLQGTGSQAFF. CDR3 DNA: TGCGCCAGCAGCGTCCTTCAAGGAACAGGGTCTCAAGCTTTCTTT. The V and J genes are TRBV5-1 and TRBJ1-1, with D perhaps matching TRBD1 (6 bases). The ends were cut back, 4 bases at V and 9 bases at J, with 22 bases in the middle. This CDR3 region has 15 residues. CDR1 SGHRS and CDR2 YFSETQ come from the germline V gene.

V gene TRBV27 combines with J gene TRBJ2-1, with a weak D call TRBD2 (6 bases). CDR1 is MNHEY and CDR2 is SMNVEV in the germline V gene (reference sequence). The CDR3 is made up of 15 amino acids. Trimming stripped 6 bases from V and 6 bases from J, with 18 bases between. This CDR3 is CASSRGDTVSNEQFF. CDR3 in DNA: TGTGCCAGCAGCCGCGGGGATACCGTTTCCAATGAGCAGTTCTTC.

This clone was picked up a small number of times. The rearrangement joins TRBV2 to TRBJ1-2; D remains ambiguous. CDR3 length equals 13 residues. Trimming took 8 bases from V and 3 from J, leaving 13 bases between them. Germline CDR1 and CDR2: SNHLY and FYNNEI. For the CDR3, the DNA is TGTGCCAGCTCCCCTGAGGCCTACTATGGCTACACCTTC. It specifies CASSPEAYYGYTF.

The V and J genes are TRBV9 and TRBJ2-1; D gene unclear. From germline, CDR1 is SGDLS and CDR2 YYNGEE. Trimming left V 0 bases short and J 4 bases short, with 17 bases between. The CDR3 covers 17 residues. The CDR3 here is CASSVVPLTSGYNEQFF. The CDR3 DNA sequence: TGTGCCAGCAGCGTAGTTCCCCTAACATCCGGGTACAATGAGCAGTTCTTC.

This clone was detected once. The CDR3 here is CASSFTGVLNTEAFF. CDR3 coding DNA: TGCGCCAGCAGCTTCACAGGGGTCCTTAACACTGAAGCTTTCTTT. This chain links TRBV5-1 with TRBJ1-1, with 7 bases that match TRBD1. V shed 2 bases, J shed 2 bases, and the junction held 6 bases outside the gene matches. The CDR3 is 15 amino acids. In germline, CDR1 is SGHRS, CDR2 YFSETQ.

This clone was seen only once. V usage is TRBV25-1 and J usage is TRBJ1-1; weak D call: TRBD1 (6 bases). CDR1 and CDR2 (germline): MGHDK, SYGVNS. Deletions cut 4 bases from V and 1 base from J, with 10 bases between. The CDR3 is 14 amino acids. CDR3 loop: CASSGVGGNTEAFF. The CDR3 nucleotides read TGTGCCAGCAGTGGGGTAGGGGGGAACACTGAAGCTTTCTTT.

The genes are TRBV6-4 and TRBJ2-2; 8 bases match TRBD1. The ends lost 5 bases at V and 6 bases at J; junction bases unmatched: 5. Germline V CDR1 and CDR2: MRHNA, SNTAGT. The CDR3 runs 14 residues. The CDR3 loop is CASSTTGGAGELFF. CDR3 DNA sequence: TGTGCCAGCAGTACCACAGGGGGAGCCGGGGAGCTGTTTTTT.

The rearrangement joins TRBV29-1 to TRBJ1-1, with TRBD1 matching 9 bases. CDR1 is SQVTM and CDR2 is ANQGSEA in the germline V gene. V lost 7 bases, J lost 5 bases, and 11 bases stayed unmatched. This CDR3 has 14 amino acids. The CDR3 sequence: CSAQGGQGATEAFF. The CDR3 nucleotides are TGCAGCGCCCAGGGGGGACAGGGTGCGACTGAAGCTTTCTTT.

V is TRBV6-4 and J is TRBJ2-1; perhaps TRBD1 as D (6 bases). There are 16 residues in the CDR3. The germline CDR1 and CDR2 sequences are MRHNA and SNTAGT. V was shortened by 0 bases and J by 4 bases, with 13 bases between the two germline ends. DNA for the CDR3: TGTGCCAGCAGTGACTCGAGCAAAGGGGGATACAATGAGCAGTTCTTC. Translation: CASSDSSKGGYNEQFF.

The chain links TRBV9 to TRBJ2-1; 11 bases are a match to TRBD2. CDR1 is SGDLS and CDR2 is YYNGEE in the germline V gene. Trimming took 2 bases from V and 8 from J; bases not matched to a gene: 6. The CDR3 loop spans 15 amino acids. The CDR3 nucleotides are TGTGCCAGCAGCGTCCTAGCGGGGGGTGGCGATGAGCAGTTCTTC. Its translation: CASSVLAGGGDEQFF.

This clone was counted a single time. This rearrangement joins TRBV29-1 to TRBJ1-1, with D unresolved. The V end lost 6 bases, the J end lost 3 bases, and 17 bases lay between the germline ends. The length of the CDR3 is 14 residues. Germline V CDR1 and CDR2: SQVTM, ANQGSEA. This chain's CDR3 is CSVRRSGSDTEAFF. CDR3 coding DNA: TGCAGCGTAAGACGCTCGGGGAGCGACACTGAAGCTTTCTTT.

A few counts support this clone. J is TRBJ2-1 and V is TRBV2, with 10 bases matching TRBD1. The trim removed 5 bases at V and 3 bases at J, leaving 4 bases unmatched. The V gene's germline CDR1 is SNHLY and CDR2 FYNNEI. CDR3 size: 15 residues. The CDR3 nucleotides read TGTGCCAGCAGTAGGGACAGGGGAGGCTACAATGAGCAGTTCTTC. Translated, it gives CASSRDRGGYNEQFF.

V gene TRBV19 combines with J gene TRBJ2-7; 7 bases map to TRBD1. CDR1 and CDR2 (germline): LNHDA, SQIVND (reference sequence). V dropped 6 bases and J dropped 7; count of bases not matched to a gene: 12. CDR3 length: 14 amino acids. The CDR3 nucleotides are TGTGCCAGTAGCTCTTTCGAGGGGGCTTGGGAGCAGTACTTC. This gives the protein CASSSFEGAWEQYF.

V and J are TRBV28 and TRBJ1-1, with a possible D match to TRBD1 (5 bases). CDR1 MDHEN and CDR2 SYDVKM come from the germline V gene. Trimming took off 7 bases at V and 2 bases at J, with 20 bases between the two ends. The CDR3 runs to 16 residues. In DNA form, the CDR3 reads TGTGCCAGCACCCTGACGGGGGATAGAGTTAACACTGAAGCTTTCTTT. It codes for CASTLTGDRVNTEAFF. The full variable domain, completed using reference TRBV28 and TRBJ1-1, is DVKVTQSSRYLVKRTGEKVFLECVQDMDHENMFWYRQDPGLGLRLIYFSYDVKMKEKGDIPEGYSVSREKKERFSLILESASTNQTSMYLCASTLTGDRVNTEAFFGQGTRLTVV.

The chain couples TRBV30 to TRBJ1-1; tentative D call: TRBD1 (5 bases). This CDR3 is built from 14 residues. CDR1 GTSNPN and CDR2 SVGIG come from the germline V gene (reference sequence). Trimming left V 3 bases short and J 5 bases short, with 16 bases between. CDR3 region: CAWSKQVSGTEAFF. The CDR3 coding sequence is TGTGCCTGGAGCAAACAGGTTAGTGGGACTGAAGCTTTCTTT.

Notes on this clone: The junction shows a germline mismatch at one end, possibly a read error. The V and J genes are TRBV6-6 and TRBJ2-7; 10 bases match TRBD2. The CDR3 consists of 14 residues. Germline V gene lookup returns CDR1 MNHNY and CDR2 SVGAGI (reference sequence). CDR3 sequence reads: CASNNETPGTSARF. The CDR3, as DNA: TGTGCCAGCAACAACGAAACCCCCGGGACTAGCGCGCGCTTC.